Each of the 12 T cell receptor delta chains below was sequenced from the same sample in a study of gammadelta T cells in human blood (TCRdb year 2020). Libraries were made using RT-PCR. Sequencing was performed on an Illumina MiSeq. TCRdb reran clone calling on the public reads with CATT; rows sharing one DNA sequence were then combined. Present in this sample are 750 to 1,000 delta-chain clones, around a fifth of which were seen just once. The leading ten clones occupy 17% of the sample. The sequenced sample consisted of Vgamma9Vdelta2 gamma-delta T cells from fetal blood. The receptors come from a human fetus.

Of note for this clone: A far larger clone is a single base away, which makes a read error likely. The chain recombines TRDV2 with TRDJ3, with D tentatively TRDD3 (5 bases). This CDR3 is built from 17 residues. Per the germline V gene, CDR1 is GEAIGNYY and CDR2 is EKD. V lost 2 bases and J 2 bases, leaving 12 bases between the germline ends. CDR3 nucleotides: TGTGCCTGTGACATACTGGTGGATACCTGGGACACCCGACAGATGTTTTTC. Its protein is CACDILVDTWDTRQMFF.

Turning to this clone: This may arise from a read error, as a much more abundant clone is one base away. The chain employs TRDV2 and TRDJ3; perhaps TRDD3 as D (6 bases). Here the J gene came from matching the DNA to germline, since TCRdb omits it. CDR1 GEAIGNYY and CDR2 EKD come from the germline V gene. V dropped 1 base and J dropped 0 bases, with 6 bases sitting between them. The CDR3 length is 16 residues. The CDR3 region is CACDTGISWDTRQMFF. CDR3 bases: TGTGCCTGTGACACGGGGATCTCCTGGGACACCCGACAGATGTTTTTC.

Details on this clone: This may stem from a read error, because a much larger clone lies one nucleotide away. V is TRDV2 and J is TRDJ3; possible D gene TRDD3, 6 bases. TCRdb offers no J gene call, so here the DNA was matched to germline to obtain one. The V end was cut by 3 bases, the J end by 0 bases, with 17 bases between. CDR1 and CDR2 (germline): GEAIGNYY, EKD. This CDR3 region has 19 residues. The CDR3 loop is CACDGLGDLSSWDTRQMFF. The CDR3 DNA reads TGTGCCTGTGACGGACTGGGTGATCTTAGCTCCTGGGACACCCGACAGATGTTTTTC.

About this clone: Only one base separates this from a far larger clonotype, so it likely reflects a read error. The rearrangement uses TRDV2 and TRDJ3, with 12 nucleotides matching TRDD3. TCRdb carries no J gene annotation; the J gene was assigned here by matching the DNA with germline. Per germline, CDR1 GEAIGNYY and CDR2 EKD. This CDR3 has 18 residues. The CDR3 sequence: CASDTGGYSSWDTRQMFF. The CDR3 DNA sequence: TGTGCCTCTGACACTGGGGGATACTCCTCCTGGGACACCCGACAGATGTTTTTC.

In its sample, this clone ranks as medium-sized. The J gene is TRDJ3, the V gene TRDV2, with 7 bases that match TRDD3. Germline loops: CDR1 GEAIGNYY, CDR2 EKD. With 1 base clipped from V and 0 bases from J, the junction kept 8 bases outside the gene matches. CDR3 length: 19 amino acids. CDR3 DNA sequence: TGTGCCTGTGACACTCTTCAACTGGGGAGCTCCTGGGACACCCGACAGATGTTTTTC. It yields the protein CACDTLQLGSSWDTRQMFF.

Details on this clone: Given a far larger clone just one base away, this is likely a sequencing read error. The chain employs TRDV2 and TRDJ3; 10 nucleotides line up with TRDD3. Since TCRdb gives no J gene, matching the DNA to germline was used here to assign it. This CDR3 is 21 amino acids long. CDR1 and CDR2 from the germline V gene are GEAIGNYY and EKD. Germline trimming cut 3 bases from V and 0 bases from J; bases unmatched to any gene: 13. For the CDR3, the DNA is TGTGCCTGTGACTCCTTACTGGGGGATGCGCCTAGCTCCTGGGACACCCGACAGATGTTTTTC. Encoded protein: CACDSLLGDAPSSWDTRQMFF.

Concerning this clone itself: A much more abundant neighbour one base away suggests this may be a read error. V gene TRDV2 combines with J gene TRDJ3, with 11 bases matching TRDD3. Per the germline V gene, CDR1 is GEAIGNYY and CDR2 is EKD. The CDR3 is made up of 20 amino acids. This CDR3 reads CACDPLYWGISSWDTQQMFF. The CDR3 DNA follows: TGTGCCTGTGACCCCCTATACTGGGGGATAAGCTCCTGGGACACCCAACAGATGTTTTTC.

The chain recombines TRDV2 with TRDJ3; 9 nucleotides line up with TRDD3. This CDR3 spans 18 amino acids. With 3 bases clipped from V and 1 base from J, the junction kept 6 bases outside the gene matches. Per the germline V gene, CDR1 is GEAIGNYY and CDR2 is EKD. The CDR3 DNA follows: TGTGCCTGTGACGTACTGGGGGAAAGATCCTGGGACACCCGACAGATGTTTTTC. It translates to CACDVLGERSWDTRQMFF.

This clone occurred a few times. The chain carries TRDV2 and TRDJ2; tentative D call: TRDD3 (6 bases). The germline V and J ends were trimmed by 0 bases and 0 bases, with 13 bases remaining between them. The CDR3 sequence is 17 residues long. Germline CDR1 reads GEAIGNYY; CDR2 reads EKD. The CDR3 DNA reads TGTGCCTGTGACACCTGGGGGCAGACCCCTTTGACAGCACAACTCTTCTTT. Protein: CACDTWGQTPLTAQLFF.

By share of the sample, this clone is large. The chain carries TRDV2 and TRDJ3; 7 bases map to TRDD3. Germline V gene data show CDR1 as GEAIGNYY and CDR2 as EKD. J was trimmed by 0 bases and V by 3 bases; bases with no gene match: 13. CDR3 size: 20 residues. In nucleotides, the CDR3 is TGTGCCTGTGACTCCCTCTGGGGGCCACTAAGCTCCTGGGACACCCGACAGATGTTTTTC. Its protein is CACDSLWGPLSSWDTRQMFF.

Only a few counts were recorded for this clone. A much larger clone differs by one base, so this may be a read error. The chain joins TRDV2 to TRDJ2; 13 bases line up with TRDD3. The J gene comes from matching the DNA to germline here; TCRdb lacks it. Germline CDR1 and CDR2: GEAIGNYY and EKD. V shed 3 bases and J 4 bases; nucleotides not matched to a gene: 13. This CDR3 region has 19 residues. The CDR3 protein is CACDPLLGDTKGGTAQLFF. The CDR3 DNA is TGTGCCTGTGACCCCTTACTGGGGGATACGAAAGGGGGGACAGCACAACTCTTCTTT.

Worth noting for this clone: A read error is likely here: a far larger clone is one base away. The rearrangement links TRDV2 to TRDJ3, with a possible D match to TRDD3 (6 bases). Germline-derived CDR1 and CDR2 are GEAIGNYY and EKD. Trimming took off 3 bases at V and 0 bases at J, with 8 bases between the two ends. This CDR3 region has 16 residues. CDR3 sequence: CACDGGSSWDTRQMFF. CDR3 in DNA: TGTGCCTGTGACGGGGGGAGCTCCTGGGACACCCGACAGATGTTTTTC.